One sample yielded the 15 T cell receptor beta chains listed below, sequenced in a study of T-cell reconstitution after alpha-beta-depleted transplantation in children listed by TCRdb under 2016. The treatment or condition tag for this specimen amounts to: allogeneic hematopoietic cell transplantation with graft depleted of TCRalphabeta T cells and CD19 B cells. Library preparation used PCR. The reads were generated on an Illumina HiSeq 2500. TCR library preparation used molecular barcoding, with unique molecular identifiers applied to normalize quantification of the TCRbeta repertoire. In-frame beta chains were kept once TCRdb had trimmed the public reads at Q25 with fastp and called clones with MiXCR. Rows matching on CDR3 protein sequence are summarized as one entry with the most common DNA and genes. The sample has 440,000 or so distinct CDR3 sequences on record, roughly 43% of them singletons. The ten top clones hold around a quarter of the sample.

The sample here was PBMCs, taken before TCRalphabeta/CD19-depleted stem cell transplant. The receptor source for this set is a girl aged 2 to 9 with aplastic anemia, due to receive a stem cell transplant.

This clonotype has only a few counts. The V gene is TRBV3-1, the J gene TRBJ1-2, with a tentative D call TRBD1 (5 bases). Germline-derived CDR1 and CDR2 are LGHDT and YNNKEL (reference sequence). V was cut by 3 bases and J by 3 bases, with 23 bases left in between. This CDR3 is built from 18 residues. CDR3 coding DNA: TGTGCCAGCAGCCAGACCCGGGACGGCGAACTTTTGGACTATGGCTACACCTTC. Its protein product is CASSQTRDGELLDYGYTF.

CDR3 DNA: TGCAGCGTTGACTCGGGAGGGCTGTACAATGAGCAGTTCTTC. Its translation is CSVDSGGLYNEQFF. The rearrangement links TRBV29-1 to TRBJ2-1, with 8 nucleotides matching TRBD2. CDR1 is SQVTM, CDR2 ANQGSEA, per germline. The CDR3 spans 14 residues. V gave up 3 bases and J gave up 4 bases; unmatched junction bases: 5.

This chain links TRBV15 with TRBJ2-3, with TRBD2 matching over 7 bases. This CDR3 contains 17 residues. The germline CDR1 and CDR2 sequences are LNHNV and YYDKDF (reference sequence). With 1 base clipped from V and 6 bases from J, the junction kept 13 bases outside the gene matches. The CDR3 region has the DNA TGTGCCACCAGCAGAGGGGAGGGCTTCTCTAAGGAGGATACGCAGTATTTT. It encodes CATSRGEGFSKEDTQYF.

The table lists this clonotype with many counts. In nucleotides, the CDR3 is TGCGCCAGCAGCTTCGGGGACACTATCAGCATTCAGTACTTC. Translating gives CASSFGDTISIQYF. The rearrangement uses TRBV5-1 and TRBJ2-4; TRBD1 might be the D (6 bases). Per germline, CDR1 SGHRS and CDR2 YFSETQ. The CDR3 consists of 14 residues. The ends were cut back, 2 bases at V and 9 bases at J, with 15 bases in the middle.

The J gene is TRBJ1-2, the V gene TRBV7-6; no firm D call. The ends were cut back, 5 bases at V and 0 bases at J, with 16 bases in the middle. This CDR3 is 16 amino acids long. Germline values: CDR1 SGHVS, CDR2 FNYEAQ. DNA for the CDR3: TGTGCCAGCAGCCGGTACCGCAGAGGAACTAACTATGGCTACACCTTC. It is translated as CASSRYRRGTNYGYTF.

The gene calls are TRBV29-1 and TRBJ2-3, with D hard to call. V gave up 7 bases and J gave up 2 bases, with 13 bases separating them. This CDR3 is 13 amino acids long. The germline CDR1 and CDR2 sequences are SQVTM and ANQGSEA. CDR3 sequence: CSGRPRNTDTQYF. The CDR3 region has the DNA TGCAGCGGAAGACCTAGGAACACAGATACGCAGTATTTT.

This clonotype was seen at least ten times. J is TRBJ2-5 and V is TRBV28; D may be TRBD2 (7 bases). The length of the CDR3 is 15 residues. Germline values: CDR1 MDHEN, CDR2 SYDVKM. The V gene lost 6 bases and the J gene lost 4 bases, with 18 bases spanning the gap. The CDR3 here is CASRSLLGGGETQYF. CDR3 bases: TGTGCCAGCAGGTCACTCTTAGGGGGGGGAGAGACCCAGTACTTC.

This clonotype was seen at least ten times. V is TRBV20-1 and J is TRBJ1-3; D gene uncertain. Germline CDR1 reads DFQATT; CDR2 reads SNEGSKA (reference sequence). The length of the CDR3 is 13 residues. Trimming cost V 5 bases and J 7 bases, with 15 bases left between them. The CDR3 region is CSALDGFYNTIYF. CDR3 nucleotide sequence: TGCAGTGCTCTCGACGGGTTTTACAACACCATATATTTT.

The genes are TRBV9 and TRBJ1-3, with a tentative D call TRBD1 (6 bases). The V gene lost 4 bases and the J gene lost 0 bases, with 14 bases spanning the gap. Germline values: CDR1 SGDLS, CDR2 YYNGEE. This CDR3 is built from 16 residues. CDR3 loop: CASSYRDKLSGNTIYF. The DNA for the CDR3 is TGTGCCAGCAGCTACCGGGACAAACTCTCTGGAAACACCATATATTTT.

This chain links TRBV4-2 with TRBJ2-3, with D perhaps matching TRBD2 (6 bases). The V and J ends lost 4 bases and 8 bases respectively, with 10 bases between them. Germline values: CDR1 LGHNA, CDR2 YNFKEQ. The CDR3 is 12 residues long. CDR3 nucleotide sequence: TGTGCCAGCAGCCCGGACGGGGGTACGCAGTATTTT. Translating gives CASSPDGGTQYF.

This clonotype was seen many times. V usage is TRBV20-1 and J usage is TRBJ1-4; unclear D gene. V lost 3 bases and J lost 2, with 10 bases in between. The CDR3 has 14 residues. The germline CDR1 and CDR2 sequences are DFQATT and SNEGSKA (reference sequence). The CDR3 loop is CSASTIGTNEKLFF. The DNA of the CDR3 is TGCAGTGCTAGCACGATTGGTACTAATGAAAAACTGTTTTTT.

This clonotype was picked up a small number of times. The CDR3 protein is CASSWGVANEQYF. Written as DNA, the CDR3 is TGTGCCAGCAGCTGGGGGGTAGCAAACGAGCAGTACTTC. The genes are TRBV5-6 and TRBJ2-7; possible D gene TRBD2, 6 bases. CDR1 and CDR2 (germline): SGHDT, YYEEEE. The CDR3 has 13 amino acids. Trimming shortened V by 3 bases and J by 5 bases, and 12 bases separated the two germline ends.

V is TRBV20-1 and J is TRBJ2-3; 8 nucleotides match TRBD2. The germline gives CDR1 DFQATT, CDR2 SNEGSKA (reference sequence). The CDR3 loop spans 15 amino acids. J was trimmed by 1 base and V by 3 bases; bases with no gene match: 6. The CDR3: CSASRGGFRTDTQYF. CDR3 DNA: TGCAGTGCTAGTCGGGGGGGGTTTCGCACAGATACGCAGTATTTT.

This clonotype showed up just a few times. The V call is TRBV7-9, the J call TRBJ2-1; tentative D call: TRBD2 (5 bases). Germline lookup yields CDR1 SEHNR and CDR2 FQNEAQ (reference sequence). V was pared by 1 base and J by 8 bases, with 15 bases between. The CDR3 contains 15 residues. Here the CDR3 DNA reads TGTGCCAGCAGCTTAGATTTGCGGGTAAAGGATGAGCAGTTCTTC. Protein product: CASSLDLRVKDEQFF.

This clonotype has at least ten counts. The V call is TRBV3-1, the J call TRBJ2-1, with 7 positions matching TRBD1. The CDR3 extends over 19 amino acids. CDR1 LGHDT and CDR2 YNNKEL come from the germline V gene (reference sequence). J lost 4 bases, V lost 0 bases, and 15 bases had no gene match. CDR3 in amino acids: CASSQEYPPLGTEYNEQFF. The CDR3 nucleotides are TGTGCCAGCAGCCAAGAATATCCCCCACTCGGGACAGAATACAATGAGCAGTTCTTC.